Listed here are 26 T cell receptor beta chains from one sample, sequenced in a study of control samples from healthy donors and cancer patients. Produced via immunoSEQ multiplex PCR; TCRdb's table is partial and in-frame only. The table has under 80,000 clones, over 85% seen once; the top ten hold roughly 1.3%. The sequencing sample was made of PBMCs. The receptors come from a woman in her forties with lung cancer.

The genes are TRBV7-8 and TRBJ1-2; D gene uncertain. The germline V gene has CDR1 SGHVS and CDR2 FQNEAQ. Trimming shortened V by 1 base and J by 3 bases, and 6 bases separated the two germline ends. The CDR3 is 13 residues long. CDR3 sequence: CASSLGSDYGYTF. The CDR3 region has the DNA TGTGCCAGCAGCTTAGGTTCGGACTATGGCTACACCTTC. The full variable domain, its missing parts supplied by reference TRBV7-8 and TRBJ1-2, is GAGVSQSPRYKVAKRGQDVALRCDPISGHVSLFWYQQALGQGPEFLTYFQNEAQLDKSGLPSDRFFAERPEGSVSTLKIQRTQQEDSAVYLCASSLGSDYGYTFGSGTRLTVV.

CDR3 sequence (DNA): TGTGCCAGCAACTTTTTCCCCAAGGGGGGCTATTCACCCCTCCACTTT. It codes for CASNFFPKGGYSPLHF. This chain links TRBV7-8 with TRBJ1-6, with D possibly TRBD1 on 6 matching bases. This CDR3 region has 16 residues. Germline CDR1 and CDR2: SGHVS and FQNEAQ. Trimming cost V 7 bases and J 8 bases, with 21 bases left between them.

This clone appeared a single time. CDR3 sequence (DNA): TGTGCCAGCACCTACGGGGGGGCTTGGTTCTTC. Its protein product is CASTYGGAWFF. The J gene is TRBJ2-1, the V gene TRBV12-3 or TRBV12-4, with 8 bases that match TRBD2. The length of the CDR3 is 11 residues. Trimming removed 7 bases from V and 15 bases from J; junction bases left unmatched: 8.

The chain joins TRBV5-5 to TRBJ1-1; D perhaps matches TRBD1 (6 bases). Germline values: CDR1 SGHKS, CDR2 YYEKEE (reference sequence). The CDR3 length is 15 residues. With 1 base removed from V and 3 bases from J, the gap between germline ends came to 13 bases. CDR3 sequence: CASSLKGGGHTEAFF. CDR3 DNA sequence: TGTGCCAGCAGCTTGAAGGGGGGAGGGCACACTGAAGCTTTCTTT.

Only one count was recorded for this clone. The chain employs TRBV6-5 and TRBJ2-7; tentatively, D is TRBD2 (6 bases). Germline lookup yields CDR1 MNHEY and CDR2 SVGAGI. CDR3 size: 14 residues. Trimming cost V 6 bases and J 4 bases, with 16 bases left between them. Here the CDR3 reads CASRTLLAVYEQYF. DNA for the CDR3: TGTGCCAGCAGGACCCTACTAGCTGTGTACGAGCAGTACTTC.

The chain combines TRBV18 with TRBJ1-2; 10 nucleotides align to TRBD1. Germline loops: CDR1 KGHSH, CDR2 LQKENI. The CDR3 totals 14 residues. V was clipped by 4 bases and J by 5 bases; unmatched bases: 4. The DNA of the CDR3 is TGTGCCAGCTCACTGGGACAGGGGATTTATGGCTACACCTTC. It is translated as CASSLGQGIYGYTF.

The gene calls are TRBV7-3 and TRBJ2-1; D not certain. The V gene's germline CDR1 is SGHTA and CDR2 FQGTGA. The length of the CDR3 is 15 residues. Trimming took 3 bases from V and 6 from J, leaving 15 bases between them. In nucleotides, the CDR3 is TGTGCCAGCAGCTTGGGCAGTTCGGCGAGCAATGAGCAGTTCTTC. This encodes CASSLGSSASNEQFF.

The chain uses TRBV11-2 and TRBJ1-1; 8 nucleotides agree with TRBD1. J gave up 11 bases and V 5 bases, and 13 bases lay outside the gene matches. Germline loops: CDR1 SGHAT, CDR2 FQNNGV. The CDR3 consists of 14 residues. The CDR3 DNA reads as TGTGCCAGCAGCCCAGGACAGGGTCTTACACTGGCTTTCTTT. Translation gives CASSPGQGLTLAFF.

Here the CDR3 reads CASMFGQRPEQYF. CDR3 DNA: TGTGCCAGCATGTTTGGACAGCGCCCCGAGCAGTACTTC. V is TRBV6-5 and J is TRBJ2-7; possible D gene TRBD1, 6 bases. CDR1 and CDR2 from the germline V gene are MNHEY and SVGAGI. The CDR3 extends over 13 amino acids. Trimming removed 7 bases from V and 6 bases from J, with 16 bases in between.

The chain has TRBV18 and TRBJ1-5, with D uncertain. Trimming left V 3 bases short and J 2 bases short, with 11 bases between. This CDR3 spans 15 amino acids. CDR1 is KGHSH, CDR2 LQKENI, per germline. In nucleotides, the CDR3 is TGTGCCAGCTCACCCCCCGGCCGGGGCAATCAGCCCCAGCATTTT. Translated, it gives CASSPPGRGNQPQHF.

V and J are TRBV11-2 and TRBJ1-6; a possible D gene is TRBD1 (5 bases). The CDR3 is made up of 15 amino acids. Germline CDR1 SGHAT, CDR2 FQNNGV. The V gene lost 3 bases and the J gene lost 7 bases, with 13 bases spanning the gap. The CDR3 here is CASSLSREVNSPLHF. The CDR3 bases are TGTGCCAGCAGCTTGTCCAGGGAAGTGAATTCACCCCTCCACTTT.

The chain joins TRBV11-1 to TRBJ1-1; TRBD1 matches 7 bases. Germline CDR1 SGHAT, CDR2 FQDESV (reference sequence). V trimming: 5 bases; J trimming: 2 bases; junction bases outside the gene matches: 8. The CDR3 has 15 residues. The CDR3 nucleotides read TGTGCCAGCAGCCTACAGGGGTGGCTAAACACTGAAGCTTTCTTT. Translating it yields CASSLQGWLNTEAFF.

The chain employs TRBV27 and TRBJ1-6; D perhaps matches TRBD1 (5 bases). The CDR3 is 15 amino acids. Germline V gene lookup returns CDR1 MNHEY and CDR2 SMNVEV (reference sequence). The V and J ends lost 5 bases and 10 bases respectively, with 18 bases between them. CDR3 sequence reads: CASSPSLWGGSPLHF. For the CDR3, the DNA is TGTGCCAGCAGTCCCTCGCTCTGGGGCGGGTCACCCCTCCACTTT.

CDR3 region: CASRRIPRRATGTYNEQFF. The CDR3 DNA is TGTGCCAGCAGACGAATCCCGAGAAGAGCGACAGGGACCTACAATGAGCAGTTCTTC. The genes are TRBV11-2 and TRBJ2-1, with 7 bases identical to TRBD1. The CDR3 loop spans 19 amino acids. The germline V gene encodes CDR1 SGHAT and CDR2 FQNNGV. The ends lost 6 bases at V and 2 bases at J; junction bases unmatched: 19.

The chain joins TRBV21-1 to TRBJ1-5; TRBD1, as called in the table, went unchecked against the DNA. TRBV21-1 represents a pseudogene. This CDR3 comprises 16 residues. The CDR3, as DNA: TGTGCCAGCAGCATCAGTCTTGAACAGGGGAATCAGCCCCAGCATTTT. It codes for CASSISLEQGNQPQHF.

The chain links TRBV7-6 to TRBJ2-1; TRBD1 aligns across 7 bases. The germline V gene encodes CDR1 SGHVS and CDR2 FNYEAQ. The J segment lost 5 bases and the V segment lost 1 base, leaving 8 bases of the junction unmatched. The CDR3 has 16 residues. The CDR3 nucleotides read TGTGCCAGCAGCTTAGACAGGGGTCGGGGAAACAATGAGCAGTTCTTC. This translates into CASSLDRGRGNNEQFF.

The chain links TRBV18 to TRBJ2-5; no clear D gene. This CDR3 region has 13 residues. The ends were cut back, 0 bases at V and 5 bases at J, with 7 bases in the middle. The germline V gene encodes CDR1 KGHSH and CDR2 LQKENI. The CDR3 DNA reads TGTGCCAGCTCACCACCGATTCCCGAGACCCAGTACTTC. Its translation is CASSPPIPETQYF.

Written as DNA, the CDR3 is TGTGCCAGCAGTTTAGCGGGAGGGGGCGCGAGAAATGAGCAGTTCTTC. Translated, it gives CASSLAGGGARNEQFF. The gene calls are TRBV28 and TRBJ2-1, with 9 bases that match TRBD2. Germline V gene data show CDR1 as MDHEN and CDR2 as SYDVKM. This CDR3 is built from 16 residues. With 2 bases clipped from V and 7 bases from J, the junction kept 9 bases outside the gene matches. The entire variable domain, with the rest obtained from reference TRBV28 and TRBJ2-1, is as follows: DVKVTQSSRYLVKRTGEKVFLECVQDMDHENMFWYRQDPGLGLRLIYFSYDVKMKEKGDIPEGYSVSREKKERFSLILESASTNQTSMYLCASSLAGGGARNEQFFGPGTRLTVL.

The chain links TRBV27 to TRBJ2-1, with unresolved D. Trimming took 2 bases from V and 2 from J, leaving 4 bases between them. This CDR3 is 13 amino acids long. Germline CDR1 reads MNHEY; CDR2 reads SMNVEV (reference sequence). This CDR3 is CASSLAAYNEQFF. CDR3 nucleotide sequence: TGTGCCAGCAGTTTAGCCGCCTACAATGAGCAGTTCTTC.

J is TRBJ2-2 and V is TRBV12-3 or TRBV12-4; D gene uncertain. Trimming pared 4 bases from V and 3 bases from J, leaving 3 bases between. This CDR3 is built from 12 residues. CDR3: CASSYDTGELFF. The CDR3, as DNA: TGTGCCAGCAGTTACGACACCGGGGAGCTGTTTTTT.

The chain is built from TRBV21-1 and TRBJ2-3; TRBD2 is the table's D call and was not checked against the DNA. TRBV21-1 is given as a pseudogene. The CDR3 loop spans 14 amino acids. This CDR3 reads CASSIRSRWDTQYF. As DNA, the CDR3 is TGTGCCAGCAGCATCCGATCGAGGTGGGATACGCAGTATTTT.

The chain combines TRBV21-1 with TRBJ1-6. TRBV21-1 is a documented pseudogene. This CDR3 region has 18 residues. The CDR3 DNA sequence: TGTGCCAGCAGCAAAAAGGGAGACCGCAGGATTTATAATTCACCCCTCCACTTT. It translates to CASSKKGDRRIYNSPLHF.

The genes are TRBV3-1 (or the pseudogene TRBV3-2) and TRBJ2-3; tentatively, D is TRBD1 or TRBD2 (5 bases each). Germline V gene lookup returns CDR1 LGHDT and CDR2 YNNKEL (reference sequence). The V and J ends lost 3 bases and 6 bases respectively, with 13 bases between them. The CDR3 is made up of 14 amino acids. The CDR3 DNA reads TGTGCCAGCAGCCAGGATACAGGAGGTGATACGCAGTATTTT. Translated, it gives CASSQDTGGDTQYF.

V usage is TRBV4-2 and J usage is TRBJ2-7, with 9 nucleotides matching TRBD2. Germline assignment: CDR1 LGHNA and CDR2 YNFKEQ. V was clipped by 4 bases and J by 5 bases; unmatched bases: 9. CDR3 length: 15 residues. Here the CDR3 DNA reads TGTGCCAGCAGCCCCCCCGGGACTAGCAACGACGAGCAGTACTTC. The encoded protein is CASSPPGTSNDEQYF.

The chain couples TRBV6-5 to TRBJ1-1; 9 positions match TRBD1. The CDR3 runs to 16 residues. The ends lost 2 bases at V and 1 base at J; junction bases unmatched: 5. Germline values: CDR1 MNHEY, CDR2 SVGAGI. The CDR3 region is CASSYGGQGRNTEAFF. As DNA, the CDR3 is TGTGCCAGCAGTTACGGGGGACAGGGCCGGAACACTGAAGCTTTCTTT.

The chain combines TRBV10-3 with TRBJ1-2; 8 bases agree with TRBD1. Germline assignment: CDR1 ENHRY and CDR2 SYGVKD. The CDR3 totals 13 residues. Unmatched junction bases numbered 6, after V lost 9 bases and J lost 3 bases. CDR3 in amino acids: CAIAGTGDYGYTF. CDR3 in DNA: TGTGCCATAGCCGGGACAGGCGACTATGGCTACACCTTC.